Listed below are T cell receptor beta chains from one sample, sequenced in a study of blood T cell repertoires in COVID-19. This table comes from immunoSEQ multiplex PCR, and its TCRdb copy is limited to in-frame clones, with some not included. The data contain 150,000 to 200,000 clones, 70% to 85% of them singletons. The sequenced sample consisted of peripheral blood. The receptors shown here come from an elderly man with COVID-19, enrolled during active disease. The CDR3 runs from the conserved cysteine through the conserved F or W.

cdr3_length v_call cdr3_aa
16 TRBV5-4 CASSRLDRVGSYEQYF
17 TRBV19 CASSTRDRDKRWETQYF
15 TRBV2 CASSPVAEANYGYTF
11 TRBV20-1 CSARQGYGYTF
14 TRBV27 CASSFRGPQETQYF
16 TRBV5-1 CASSLVGGSVAGELFF
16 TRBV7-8 CASSLARDSSNQPQHF
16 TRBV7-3 CASSLVGTGGNYGYTF
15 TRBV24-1 CATSDLETDFNGYTF
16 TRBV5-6 CASSLRVGTGNQPQHF
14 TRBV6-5 CASSRPNSFETQYF
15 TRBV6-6 CASSYGDSSQETQYF
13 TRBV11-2 CASSPDREHGYTF
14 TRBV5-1 CASSLDQGGSPLHF
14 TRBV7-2 CASSLAGAFQPQHF
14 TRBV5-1 CASSLRSGGTEAFF
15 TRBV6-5 CASSYASSSGNTIYF
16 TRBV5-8 CASVFLRGQGSYGYTF
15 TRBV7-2 CASSLQGNMNTEAFF
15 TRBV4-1 CASSQEGGPDYGYTF
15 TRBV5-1 CASSSSGGGADTQYF
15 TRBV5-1 CASSLAGTGWETQYF
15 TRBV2 CASSVTSGPPDTQYF
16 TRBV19 CASSILLGTEKNEQFF
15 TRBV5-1 CASSLEGLLNTEAFF
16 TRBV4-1 CASSQGNTGTGDTIYF